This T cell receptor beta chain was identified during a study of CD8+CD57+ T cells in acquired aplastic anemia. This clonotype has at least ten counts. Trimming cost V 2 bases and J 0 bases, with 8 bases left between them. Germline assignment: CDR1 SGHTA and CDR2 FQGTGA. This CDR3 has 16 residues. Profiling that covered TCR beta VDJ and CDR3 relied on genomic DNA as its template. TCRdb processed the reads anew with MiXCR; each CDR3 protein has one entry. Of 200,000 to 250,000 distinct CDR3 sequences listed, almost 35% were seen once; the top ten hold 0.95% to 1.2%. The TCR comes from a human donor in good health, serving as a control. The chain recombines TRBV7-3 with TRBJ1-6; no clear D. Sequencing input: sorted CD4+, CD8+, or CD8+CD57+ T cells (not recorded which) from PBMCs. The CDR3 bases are TGTGCCAGCAGCTTAGGCGGGAGCTCCTATAATTCACCCCTCCACTTT. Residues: CASSLGGSSYNSPLHF.